The 29 T cell receptor beta chains listed next were all sequenced from one sample in a study of blood T cells in healthy people across ages. Primers used in a second PCR of roughly 6 to 11 cycles were a sample-barcoded 5' primer and a J-beta primer mix. Via MiXCR, TCRdb re-called the 5' RACE reads, giving one row per CDR3 protein. The sample contains about a million distinct CDR3 sequences, about two fifths of which appear only once. The sequenced sample was blood. These receptors were taken from a man between 18 and 35 years old in good health.

This sequence joins TRBV20-1 and TRBJ2-1; D tentatively reads TRBD1 or TRBD2 (5 bases each). The CDR3 has 14 residues. CDR1 DFQATT and CDR2 SNEGSKA come from the germline V gene (reference sequence). Trimming took off 1 base at V and 9 bases at J, with 16 bases between the two ends. Here the CDR3 DNA reads TGCAGTGCTAGAGGGCAGGGTAGCGCAGGTGAGCAGTTCTTC. Its translation is CSARGQGSAGEQFF.

The genes are TRBV20-1 and TRBJ1-1; no clear D. Trimming cost V 0 bases and J 1 base, with 18 bases left between them. The CDR3 has 17 residues. CDR1 is DFQATT, CDR2 SNEGSKA, per germline (reference sequence). In nucleotides, the CDR3 is TGCAGTGCTAGAGATCGTTGGTTTACGGAGAAGAACACTGAAGCTTTCTTT. Protein sequence: CSARDRWFTEKNTEAFF.

This clonotype was seen more than once but under ten times. This chain links TRBV5-1 with TRBJ1-2; the match to TRBD1 covers 8 bases. CDR3 size: 13 residues. Germline-derived CDR1 and CDR2 are SGHRS and YFSETQ. V lost 2 bases to trimming and J lost 8 bases; unmatched junction nucleotides: 5. In DNA, the CDR3 is TGCGCCAGCAGCTTTGACAGGGGTGGCGGCTACACCTTC. Translation: CASSFDRGGGYTF.

This clonotype was recorded at least ten times. J is TRBJ1-2 and V is TRBV20-1; no definite D call. Trimming stripped 4 bases from V and 5 bases from J, with 14 bases between. There are 13 residues in the CDR3. Germline V gives CDR1 DFQATT, CDR2 SNEGSKA (reference sequence). CDR3 sequence: CSATRPVDYGYTF. CDR3 sequence (DNA): TGCAGTGCTACCAGGCCCGTCGATTATGGCTACACCTTC.

This clonotype was picked up a small number of times. The genes are TRBV9 and TRBJ1-1, with TRBD1 matching over 7 bases. Germline V gene lookup returns CDR1 SGDLS and CDR2 YYNGEE. The CDR3 totals 19 residues. With V trimmed by 0 bases and J by 1 base, 15 bases remained unmatched. DNA for the CDR3: TGTGCCAGCAGCGTAGCTACGGGTTACAGGGGCGGTGGGAACACTGAAGCTTTCTTT. Protein sequence: CASSVATGYRGGGNTEAFF.

The sample holds a few counts of this clonotype. CDR3: CASRRGGENYEQYF. CDR3 sequence (DNA): TGTGCCAGCCGCCGGGGGGGGGAAAACTACGAGCAGTACTTC. The J gene is TRBJ2-7, the V gene TRBV25-1; 8 positions match TRBD2. Trimming at V came to 8 bases and at J to 3 bases, leaving 9 bases not matched to a gene. Germline V gene data show CDR1 as MGHDK and CDR2 as SYGVNS. CDR3 length equals 14 residues.

The CDR3 sequence is CASRITFSGANVLTF. CDR3 nucleotide sequence: TGTGCCAGCAGGATTACATTCTCTGGGGCCAACGTCCTGACTTTC. This chain connects TRBV27 to TRBJ2-6, with no clear D. Germline CDR1 and CDR2: MNHEY and SMNVEV (reference sequence). There are 15 residues in the CDR3. V lost 6 bases to trimming and J lost 0 bases, with 9 bases between them.

This chain uses TRBV9 with TRBJ2-7, with a possible D match to TRBD2 (5 bases). V lost 4 bases and J 7 bases, leaving 18 bases between the germline ends. The CDR3 length is 14 residues. The germline CDR1 and CDR2 sequences are SGDLS and YYNGEE. This CDR3 is CASSPTPSYPEQYF. CDR3 sequence (DNA): TGTGCCAGCAGCCCCACCCCTAGCTACCCTGAGCAGTACTTC.

This clonotype was found a few times. This chain joins TRBV25-1 and TRBJ2-5, with TRBD1 matching over 12 bases. The CDR3 runs to 15 residues. The V segment lost 6 bases and the J segment 5 bases; nucleotides outside the gene matches: 7. Germline values: CDR1 MGHDK, CDR2 SYGVNS. CDR3 sequence reads: CASRRGQGAFETQYF. In DNA form, the CDR3 reads TGTGCCAGCAGAAGGGGACAGGGGGCATTCGAGACCCAGTACTTC.

Written as DNA, the CDR3 is TGTGCCAGCAGCGTAGCGGGGGGCCCAAACAATGAGCAGTTCTTC. Encoded protein: CASSVAGGPNNEQFF. This chain connects TRBV9 to TRBJ2-1; a weak D match, TRBD2 (7 bases). Germline lookup yields CDR1 SGDLS and CDR2 YYNGEE. The CDR3 contains 15 residues. The ends were cut back, 0 bases at V and 5 bases at J, with 12 bases in the middle. The variable domain in full, completed from reference TRBV9 and TRBJ2-1, reads DSGVTQTPKHLITATGQRVTLRCSPRSGDLSVYWYQQSLDQGLQFLIQYYNGEERAKGNILERFSAQQFPDLHSELNLSSLELGDSALYFCASSVAGGPNNEQFFGPGTRLTVL.

There are a few counts of this clonotype. The rearrangement links TRBV29-1 to TRBJ2-5, with TRBD2 matching 8 bases. Trimming cost V 0 bases and J 11 bases; bases outside gene matches: 11. The CDR3 sequence is 14 residues long. Germline CDR1 and CDR2: SQVTM and ANQGSEA. The CDR3: CSVEERGAYNEQYF. The CDR3 DNA reads as TGCAGCGTTGAAGAGCGGGGGGCCTACAATGAGCAGTACTTC.

The chain uses TRBV20-1 and TRBJ2-3; TRBD2 matches 7 bases. The length of the CDR3 is 13 residues. J lost 5 bases, V lost 1 base, and 3 bases had no gene match. Germline lookup yields CDR1 DFQATT and CDR2 SNEGSKA (reference sequence). The DNA of the CDR3 is TGCAGTGCTAGAGGCGGACTAGTAGATACGCAGTATTTT. It specifies CSARGGLVDTQYF.

V is TRBV3-1 and J is TRBJ2-2; a possible D gene is TRBD2 (5 bases). CDR3 size: 16 residues. The germline V gene has CDR1 LGHDT and CDR2 YNNKEL (reference sequence). V lost 0 bases and J 7 bases, leaving 15 bases between the germline ends. The CDR3 sequence is CASSQDPGISGGELFF. The DNA for the CDR3 is TGTGCCAGCAGCCAAGATCCCGGGATCTCCGGCGGGGAGCTGTTTTTT.

This clonotype has a handful of counts. This chain joins TRBV11-1 and TRBJ2-1; no reliable D call. The CDR3 runs to 15 residues. V lost 0 bases, J lost 2 bases, and 8 bases lay in between. Germline CDR1 and CDR2: SGHAT and FQDESV (reference sequence). The CDR3: CASSLAGPAYNEQFF. CDR3 in DNA: TGTGCCAGCAGCTTAGCGGGCCCAGCCTACAATGAGCAGTTCTTC. Full variable domain (outside the CDR3, taken from reference TRBV11-1 and TRBJ2-1): EAEVAQSPRYKITEKSQAVAFWCDPISGHATLYWYRQILGQGPELLVQFQDESVVDDSQLPKDRFSAERLKGVDSTLKIQPAELGDSAMYLCASSLAGPAYNEQFFGPGTRLTVL.

The genes are TRBV18 and TRBJ1-2; D not resolved. CDR3 length: 17 amino acids. Germline lookup yields CDR1 KGHSH and CDR2 LQKENI. V lost 4 bases and J 6 bases, leaving 24 bases between the germline ends. The CDR3 DNA is TGTGCCAGCTCACGTTCTTTCATTGATACCGACCCTAATGGCTACACCTTC. Encoded protein: CASSRSFIDTDPNGYTF.

CDR3 DNA sequence: TGTGCCAGTAGTGCGGACAGGGTGACCACCGGGGAGCTGTTTTTT. Translating it yields CASSADRVTTGELFF. The V call is TRBV19, the J call TRBJ2-2; TRBD1 matches at 8 bases. Germline V gene data show CDR1 as LNHDA and CDR2 as SQIVND (reference sequence). The V gene end was trimmed by 5 bases and the J gene end by 4 bases; junction bases not matched to a gene: 6. The CDR3 length is 15 residues.

In DNA form, the CDR3 reads TGCGCCAGCAGCCCCCAGGTCGGCACTAATGAAAAACTGTTTTTT. It specifies CASSPQVGTNEKLFF. The chain carries TRBV4-1 and TRBJ1-4; no definite D call. Deletions cut 4 bases from V and 2 bases from J, with 11 bases between. The CDR3 consists of 15 residues. Germline V CDR1 and CDR2: MGHRA, YSYEKL.

V is TRBV4-3 and J is TRBJ1-2, with TRBD1 matching over 9 bases. The germline V gene has CDR1 LGHNA and CDR2 YSLEER. The CDR3 loop spans 15 amino acids. V was clipped by 4 bases and J by 3 bases; unmatched bases: 6. The DNA for the CDR3 is TGCGCCAGCAGCCGAGGGACAGGGAGTGACTATGGCTACACCTTC. Translated, it gives CASSRGTGSDYGYTF.

This clonotype has just one count. The rearrangement joins TRBV9 to TRBJ2-2; D is perhaps TRBD2 (6 bases). CDR1 SGDLS and CDR2 YYNGEE come from the germline V gene. The CDR3 is 15 residues long. V was cut by 0 bases and J by 5 bases, with 11 bases left in between. The CDR3 sequence: CASSVVGGGTGELFF. The CDR3 DNA reads as TGTGCCAGCAGCGTAGTTGGAGGAGGGACCGGGGAGCTGTTTTTT.

Turning to this clonotype: A single base separates this from a much larger clone, so it may be a read error. The rearrangement uses TRBV6-2 or TRBV6-3 and TRBJ1-2; perhaps TRBD1 as D (6 bases). Per the germline V gene, CDR1 is MNHEY and CDR2 is SVGEGT. The CDR3 has 14 amino acids. The CDR3 loop is CASSTKQGNYGHTF. The CDR3 DNA is TGTGCCAGCAGTACCAAACAGGGCAACTATGGCCACACCTTC.

The table lists this clonotype with a few counts. The chain joins TRBV20-1 to TRBJ2-1; TRBD1 is a possible D gene (6 bases). Germline V lookup: CDR1 DFQATT, CDR2 SNEGSKA (reference sequence). Trimming removed 0 bases at V and 8 bases at J, with 14 bases between. There are 14 residues in the CDR3. The CDR3 DNA follows: TGCAGTGCTAGAGATGCCACAGGGAGCGATGAGCAGTTCTTC. Residues: CSARDATGSDEQFF.

The chain has TRBV2 and TRBJ2-1; 9 nucleotides agree with TRBD1. The CDR3 loop spans 15 amino acids. V gave up 4 bases and J gave up 5 bases; unmatched junction bases: 6. The germline V gene has CDR1 SNHLY and CDR2 FYNNEI. The CDR3 coding sequence is TGTGCCAGCAGTGTAAGGGACAGGGCGCACAATGAGCAGTTCTTC. This sequence encodes CASSVRDRAHNEQFF. Filled out from reference TRBV2 and TRBJ2-1, the complete variable domain reads EPEVTQTPSHQVTQMGQEVILRCVPISNHLYFYWYRQILGQKVEFLVSFYNNEISEKSEIFDDQFSVERPDGSNFTLKIRSTKLEDSAMYFCASSVRDRAHNEQFFGPGTRLTVL.

The chain has TRBV6-2 or TRBV6-3 and TRBJ2-5, with 7 nucleotides matching TRBD2. V lost 6 bases, J lost 5 bases, and 6 bases stayed unmatched. Germline CDR1 reads MNHEY; CDR2 reads SVGEGT. The CDR3 is made up of 13 amino acids. The CDR3 sequence: CASRKTSVETQYF. CDR3 DNA sequence: TGTGCCAGCAGAAAAACTAGCGTGGAGACCCAGTACTTC.

V gene TRBV25-1 combines with J gene TRBJ1-6, with D uncertain. Germline V gene lookup returns CDR1 MGHDK and CDR2 SYGVNS. The germline V and J ends were trimmed by 1 base and 9 bases, with 10 bases remaining between them. The CDR3 is made up of 14 amino acids. CDR3 bases: TGTGCCAGCAGTGAATCCGCCCCCCGTTCACCCCTCCACTTT. Encoded protein: CASSESAPRSPLHF.

The chain couples TRBV12-3 or TRBV12-4 to TRBJ2-4, with D unclear. Between the trimmed V and J ends, which lost 4 bases and 6 bases, there was a span of 10 bases. The CDR3 runs 13 residues. In DNA, the CDR3 is TGTGCCAGCAGTTATTATGGTCGAAACATTCAGTACTTC. Translated, it gives CASSYYGRNIQYF.

CDR3 nucleotides: TGCAGTGCTAGGTCAAGACTAGCGGAGCAGTACTTC. Translated, it gives CSARSRLAEQYF. This chain uses TRBV20-1 with TRBJ2-7, with 8 bases lining up with TRBD2. After removal of 3 bases from V and 7 bases from J, the junction contained 5 bases not matched to a gene. This CDR3 region has 12 residues. CDR1 DFQATT and CDR2 SNEGSKA come from the germline V gene (reference sequence).

This rearrangement joins TRBV12-3 or TRBV12-4 to TRBJ1-2, with D uncertain. V was pared by 2 bases and J by 7 bases, with 5 bases between. This CDR3 contains 11 residues. This CDR3 reads CASSLTRGYTF. CDR3 nucleotides: TGTGCCAGCAGTTTAACTCGTGGCTACACCTTC.

The chain employs TRBV29-1 and TRBJ1-3; a weak D match, TRBD1 (6 bases). CDR3 size: 15 residues. Germline V gene lookup returns CDR1 SQVTM and CDR2 ANQGSEA. V was trimmed by 0 bases and J by 0 bases, leaving 9 bases between them. Written as DNA, the CDR3 is TGCAGCGTTGAAGAGAACAGGGTCTCTGGAAACACCATATATTTT. Its translation is CSVEENRVSGNTIYF. The full variable domain, in which reference TRBV29-1 and TRBJ1-3 provide the parts outside the CDR3, is SAVISQKPSRDICQRGTSLTIQCQVDSQVTMMFWYRQQPGQSLTLIATANQGSEATYESGFVIDKFPISRPNLTFSTLTVSNMSPEDSSIYLCSVEENRVSGNTIYFGEGSWLTVV.

The genes are TRBV5-1 and TRBJ2-1, with unresolved D. The CDR3 is 15 residues long. The V end lost 0 bases, the J end lost 0 bases, and 7 bases lay between the germline ends. The V gene's germline CDR1 is SGHRS and CDR2 YFSETQ. The CDR3 DNA is TGCGCCAGCAGCTTGGAAAGGACCTCCTACAATGAGCAGTTCTTC. It translates to CASSLERTSYNEQFF.